This record concerns one T cell receptor beta chain sequence. This specimen belongs to a study of blood T cell repertoires in COVID-19. For the study at large: Italy, Spain and the United States were the sources of the convalescent and acute COVID-19 samples.

In the authors' workflow: Reference gene primer amplification gave estimated nucleated cell counts. TCRdb's copy holds only in-frame clones and misses some; the assay was immunoSEQ multiplex PCR. V, J and clone size reflect that table, while D and trimming were determined from the DNA. The data hold fewer than 250,000 clones, with 85% to 90% observed a single time. Germline CDR1 and CDR2: SGDLS and YYNGEE. This CDR3 region has 15 residues. With 0 bases removed from V and 0 bases from J, the gap between germline ends came to 9 bases. The V call is TRBV9, the J call TRBJ1-1, with D unclear. Sequenced: peripheral blood. This sequence originates from a man aged 25 to 45 with COVID-19, enrolled during active disease. CDR3 sequence: CASSVGGLMNTEAFF. The CDR3 region has the DNA TGTGCCAGCAGCGTAGGCGGTCTCATGAACACTGAAGCTTTCTTT. The complete variable domain, with remaining parts taken from reference TRBV9 and TRBJ1-1, reads DSGVTQTPKHLITATGQRVTLRCSPRSGDLSVYWYQQSLDQGLQFLIQYYNGEERAKGNILERFSAQQFPDLHSELNLSSLELGDSALYFCASSVGGLMNTEAFFGQGTRLTVV.